The 21 T cell receptor beta chains presented below share a single source sample, sequenced in a study of blood T cell repertoires in COVID-19. TCRdb keeps only in-frame clones here, not all; method: immunoSEQ multiplex PCR. The sample shows about 80,000 clones, 85% of them seen only once. Source material: peripheral blood. These receptors all stem from a man aged 45-60 years with COVID-19, enrolled during active disease.

This clone occurred once. V and J are TRBV14 and TRBJ1-6, with D perhaps TRBD1 (6 bases). In germline, CDR1 is SGHDN, CDR2 FVKESK. The V end was cut by 1 base, the J end by 7 bases, with 11 bases between. CDR3 size: 15 residues. CDR3 in amino acids: CASSQGGGGNSPLHF. CDR3 nucleotide sequence: TGTGCCAGCAGCCAAGGAGGGGGTGGGAATTCACCCCTCCACTTT.

J is TRBJ2-1 and V is TRBV3-1 (or the pseudogene TRBV3-2); TRBD2 aligns across 9 bases. In germline, CDR1 is LGHDT, CDR2 YNNKEL (reference sequence). The CDR3 spans 18 residues. V was clipped by 0 bases and J by 7 bases; unmatched bases: 13. In DNA form, the CDR3 reads TGTGCCAGCAGCCAAGATAGCGGTGGAGCGGGAGGTTATAATGAGCAGTTCTTC. This encodes CASSQDSGGAGGYNEQFF.

CDR3 in amino acids: CASSRIAERETQYF. The CDR3 DNA follows: TGTGCCAGCTCCCGAATAGCGGAGAGGGAGACCCAGTACTTC. The chain recombines TRBV27 with TRBJ2-5, with D perhaps TRBD2 (6 bases). The CDR3 has 14 amino acids. Per the germline V gene, CDR1 is MNHEY and CDR2 is SMNVEV (reference sequence). V was cut by 8 bases and J by 5 bases, with 18 bases left in between.

The rearrangement links TRBV5-8 to TRBJ1-5; weak D call: TRBD1 (5 bases). The CDR3 covers 13 residues. Germline CDR1 reads SGHTS; CDR2 reads YDEGEE. Trimming pared 6 bases from V and 9 bases from J, leaving 16 bases between. Here the CDR3 reads CASIHPRGGPQHF. CDR3 in DNA: TGTGCCAGCATCCACCCCCGGGGGGGGCCCCAGCATTTT.

V usage is TRBV4-2 and J usage is TRBJ2-7; TRBD1 matches 8 bases. The germline gives CDR1 LGHNA, CDR2 YNFKEQ. V dropped 2 bases and J dropped 6; count of bases not matched to a gene: 9. CDR3 length equals 15 residues. The CDR3, as DNA: TGTGCCAGCAGCCAACGGACAGGGACCCCTCGCGAGCAGTACTTC. Its protein product is CASSQRTGTPREQYF.

The chain links TRBV5-1 to TRBJ1-5, with D hard to call. The CDR3 loop spans 15 amino acids. The germline CDR1 and CDR2 sequences are SGHRS and YFSETQ. Trimming removed 0 bases at V and 7 bases at J, with 14 bases between. The CDR3 sequence is CASSLDGDGIQPQHF. For the CDR3, the DNA is TGCGCCAGCAGCTTGGACGGGGATGGGATCCAGCCCCAGCATTTT.

The V gene is TRBV14, the J gene TRBJ2-5; 10 positions agree with TRBD2. V lost 1 base and J lost 3; bases outside the gene matches: 8. Germline CDR1 is SGHDN and CDR2 is FVKESK. CDR3 length equals 17 residues. This CDR3 reads CASSQGFASGSKETQYF. CDR3 sequence (DNA): TGTGCCAGCAGCCAAGGGTTTGCTAGCGGGAGTAAAGAGACCCAGTACTTC.

V is TRBV28 and J is TRBJ1-2; weak D call: TRBD1 (5 bases). The CDR3 is 15 residues long. Per the germline V gene, CDR1 is MDHEN and CDR2 is SYDVKM. Trimming pared 6 bases from V and 8 bases from J, leaving 22 bases between. Here the CDR3 DNA reads TGTGCCAGCAGCTCCCTTGGGGCAGGGCCCAAAGGCTACACCTTC. It yields the protein CASSSLGAGPKGYTF.

The V and J genes are TRBV4-2 and TRBJ1-2, with 7 bases lining up with TRBD1. The CDR3 has 15 amino acids. Germline lookup yields CDR1 LGHNA and CDR2 YNFKEQ. V was pared by 4 bases and J by 4 bases, with 9 bases of the junction left unmatched. The CDR3 DNA reads as TGTGCCAGCAGCCCCGACAGGGCTCTAGGCTATGGCTACACCTTC. This sequence encodes CASSPDRALGYGYTF.

The chain employs TRBV5-1 and TRBJ1-2, with D possibly matching TRBD1 (6 bases). Per the germline V gene, CDR1 is SGHRS and CDR2 is YFSETQ. V was shortened by 4 bases and J by 2 bases, with 15 bases between the two germline ends. The CDR3 is made up of 15 amino acids. CDR3 in DNA: TGCGCCAGCAGCCTGCCGGGACAACAGAACTATGGCTACACCTTC. This encodes CASSLPGQQNYGYTF.

The chain carries TRBV18 and TRBJ1-5; D might be TRBD1 (6 bases). This CDR3 spans 15 amino acids. Germline V gene sequence: CDR1 KGHSH, CDR2 LQKENI. Trimming stripped 2 bases from V and 5 bases from J, with 13 bases between. CDR3 in amino acids: CASSPETGEYQPQHF. The DNA for the CDR3 is TGTGCCAGCTCACCAGAGACAGGAGAGTATCAGCCCCAGCATTTT. The full variable domain, with the rest looked up from reference TRBV18 and TRBJ1-5, is NAGVMQNPRHLVRRRGQEARLRCSPMKGHSHVYWYRQLPEEGLKFMVYLQKENIIDESGMPKERFSAEFPKEGPSILRIQQVVRGDSAAYFCASSPETGEYQPQHFGDGTRLSIL.

CDR3 bases: TGTGCCAGCACCACTCGAGGGGGGGAGGGGGATTCACCCCTCCACTTT. This sequence encodes CASTTRGGEGDSPLHF. V and J are TRBV4-2 and TRBJ1-6; TRBD1 might be the D (6 bases). Trimming shortened V by 7 bases and J by 8 bases, and 21 bases separated the two germline ends. Per germline, CDR1 LGHNA and CDR2 YNFKEQ. The CDR3 consists of 16 residues.

The chain employs TRBV5-1 and TRBJ1-1; D is undetermined. CDR1 and CDR2 from the germline V gene are SGHRS and YFSETQ. Trimming removed 0 bases from V and 4 bases from J, with 10 bases in between. This CDR3 contains 14 residues. The DNA for the CDR3 is TGCGCCAGCAGCTTGGGAGGGTCTCTCACTGAAGCTTTCTTT. Protein: CASSLGGSLTEAFF.

This clone occurred a few times. Here the CDR3 DNA reads TGTGCCAGCATAAGGGGTAGAAACACTGAAGCTTTCTTT. As protein: CASIRGRNTEAFF. This sequence joins TRBV2 and TRBJ1-1; the D gene is possibly TRBD1 (5 bases). Trimming left V 7 bases short and J 2 bases short, with 11 bases between. There are 13 residues in the CDR3. Per the germline V gene, CDR1 is SNHLY and CDR2 is FYNNEI.

This clone was counted only a few times. This chain joins TRBV18 and TRBJ1-3; D is perhaps TRBD1 (6 bases). CDR1 is KGHSH, CDR2 LQKENI, per germline. There are 15 residues in the CDR3. Trimming pared 5 bases from V and 0 bases from J, leaving 11 bases between. The CDR3 protein is CASSVDRTSGNTIYF. For the CDR3, the DNA is TGTGCCAGCTCAGTCGACAGGACCTCTGGAAACACCATATATTTT.

The chain's CDR3 is CASSPQLASSTDTQYF. CDR3 bases: TGTGCCAGCTCACCCCAACTAGCGTCTAGCACAGATACGCAGTATTTT. This chain joins TRBV18 and TRBJ2-3; TRBD2 matches 7 bases. This CDR3 has 16 amino acids. Germline CDR1 reads KGHSH; CDR2 reads LQKENI. V lost 3 bases to trimming and J lost 0 bases; unmatched junction nucleotides: 6.

This chain links TRBV11-2 with TRBJ1-5; D might be TRBD1 (6 bases). V was cut by 1 base and J by 4 bases, with 11 bases left in between. The CDR3 totals 15 residues. The germline gives CDR1 SGHAT, CDR2 FQNNGV. CDR3 in amino acids: CASSLGGQSNQPQHF. CDR3 coding DNA: TGTGCCAGCAGCTTAGGAGGACAGTCAAATCAGCCCCAGCATTTT.

The chain couples TRBV29-1 to TRBJ2-3; D is unresolved. CDR3 length: 13 residues. The germline V gene has CDR1 SQVTM and CDR2 ANQGSEA. The V end was cut by 2 bases, the J end by 2 bases, with 8 bases between. The CDR3 DNA sequence: TGCAGCGTTGAACCCAAAGCCACAGATACGCAGTATTTT. Encoded protein: CSVEPKATDTQYF.

V usage is TRBV18 and J usage is TRBJ1-2, with 10 bases identical to TRBD1. CDR1 KGHSH and CDR2 LQKENI come from the germline V gene. This CDR3 has 15 residues. V shed 5 bases and J 2 bases; nucleotides not matched to a gene: 5. The CDR3 sequence is CASSSTTGGNYGYTF. CDR3 nucleotides: TGTGCCAGCTCATCCACGACAGGGGGCAACTATGGCTACACCTTC.

CDR3 in amino acids: CASSRRDEQFF. DNA for the CDR3: TGTGCCAGTAGCCGCCGGGATGAGCAGTTCTTC. The chain uses TRBV19 and TRBJ2-1; D is uncertain. Germline loops: CDR1 LNHDA, CDR2 SQIVND (reference sequence). This CDR3 spans 11 amino acids. Trimming took off 6 bases at V and 8 bases at J, with 8 bases between the two ends.

This chain joins TRBV9 and TRBJ2-3; D is ambiguous. The CDR3 runs 14 residues. The V and J ends lost 2 bases and 10 bases respectively, with 17 bases between them. The germline V gene has CDR1 SGDLS and CDR2 YYNGEE. The chain's CDR3 is CASSVPPQDAAQYF. The CDR3 bases are TGTGCCAGCAGCGTCCCGCCCCAGGATGCTGCGCAGTATTTT.